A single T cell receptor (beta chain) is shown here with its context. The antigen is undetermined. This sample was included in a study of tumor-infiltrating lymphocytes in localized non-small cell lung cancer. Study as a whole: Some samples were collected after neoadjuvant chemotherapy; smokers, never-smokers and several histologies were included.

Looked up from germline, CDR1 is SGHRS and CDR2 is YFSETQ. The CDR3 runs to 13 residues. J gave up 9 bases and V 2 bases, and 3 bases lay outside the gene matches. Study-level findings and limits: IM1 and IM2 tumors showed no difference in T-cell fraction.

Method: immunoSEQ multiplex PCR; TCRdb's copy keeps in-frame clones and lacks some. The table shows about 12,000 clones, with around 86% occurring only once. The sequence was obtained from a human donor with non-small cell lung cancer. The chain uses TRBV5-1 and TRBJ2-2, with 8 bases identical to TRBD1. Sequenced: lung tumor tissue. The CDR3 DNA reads TGCGCCAGCAGCTTCCCAGGGGGCAGGGAGCTGTTTTTT. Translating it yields CASSFPGGRELFF.